This record concerns one TCR beta chain sequence. Its target is unknown. No patient had autoimmune disease or received systemic immunosuppression. Sequenced by immunoSEQ multiplex PCR; TCRdb stores in-frame clones only, minus some. Altogether under 85,000 clones are present, approximately 86% being singletons, with the ten largest covering roughly 2.5%. CDR1 is MNHNS and CDR2 is SASEGT in the germline V gene. This CDR3 comprises 15 residues. The ends were cut back, 3 bases at V and 3 bases at J, with 15 bases in the middle. The record originates from a study of OX40 agonist ivuxolimab in advanced cancers. Turning to the study itself: The study gave patients intravenous ivuxolimab at 0.01 to 10 mg/kg every 2 weeks. Past anti-PD-1, anti-PD-L1 or anti-CTLA-4 therapy was accepted, and 30% to 50% had received some.

General study findings and limits: At 0.1 to 3.0 mg/kg and by week 6, CD4+ and CD8+ T cells in the blood had expanded clonally.

The specimen was CD4+ or CD8+ T cells sorted from blood, collected in a trial of the OX40 agonist ivuxolimab. The gene calls are TRBV6-1 and TRBJ2-7; D not certain. This TCR derives from an adult with an advanced solid tumor such as melanoma, head and neck, liver or kidney cancer. In nucleotides, the CDR3 is TGTGCCAGCAGTGATCCCCCTAAAAGCGACTACGAGCAGTACTTC. As protein: CASSDPPKSDYEQYF.